A single sample gave rise to the 22 T cell receptor beta chains below, sequenced in a study of T-cell memory formation after mild COVID-19. A single record per CDR3 protein comes from TCRdb applying MiXCR to the 5' RACE reads. Among roughly 200,000 distinct CDR3 sequences listed, around 15% were seen once. The sequenced material came from PBMCs or a T cell subset sorted from them (not recorded which). The receptors come from an adult woman who had mild COVID-19 (a few samples of this study predate the infection). Cell type and time point are not known.

This clonotype was recorded at least ten times. The rearrangement joins TRBV12-3 or TRBV12-4 to TRBJ1-5; no firm D call. V was clipped by 3 bases and J by 4 bases, with 4 bases between them. The CDR3 has 12 residues. The CDR3 region has the DNA TGTGCCAGCAGTTTGGGGAATCAGCCCCAGCATTTT. This encodes CASSLGNQPQHF.

This clonotype was found a few times. The chain recombines TRBV5-1 with TRBJ1-1; D is perhaps TRBD1 (5 bases). CDR1 and CDR2 (germline): SGHRS, YFSETQ. Trimming took off 0 bases at V and 0 bases at J, with 9 bases between the two ends. The length of the CDR3 is 15 residues. CDR3 nucleotides: TGCGCCAGCAGCTTGGCCGGGGGTGTGAACACTGAAGCTTTCTTT. Residues: CASSLAGGVNTEAFF.

The chain couples TRBV19 to TRBJ1-2; maybe TRBD1 (5 bases). The CDR3 is made up of 16 amino acids. V shed 3 bases and J shed 7 bases, with 21 bases lying between them. Germline loops: CDR1 LNHDA, CDR2 SQIVND (reference sequence). The CDR3 sequence is CASSILITGTALGYTF. CDR3 bases: TGTGCCAGTAGTATCCTAATTACCGGGACTGCGCTTGGCTACACCTTC.

This clonotype has more than one count but fewer than ten. The chain joins TRBV19 to TRBJ2-1, with 8 positions matching TRBD1. CDR3 length: 15 amino acids. Per germline, CDR1 LNHDA and CDR2 SQIVND (reference sequence). Trimming removed 4 bases from V and 7 bases from J; junction bases left unmatched: 9. CDR3 sequence reads: CASSTRQGKGNEQFF. CDR3 DNA: TGTGCCAGTAGTACCCGACAGGGGAAGGGGAATGAGCAGTTCTTC.

CDR3 sequence reads: CSASRQQAGYEQYF. CDR3 DNA sequence: TGCAGTGCTAGTCGACAACAAGCGGGGTACGAGCAGTACTTC. The gene calls are TRBV20-1 and TRBJ2-7, with 7 bases identical to TRBD2. Germline CDR1 DFQATT, CDR2 SNEGSKA (reference sequence). CDR3 length equals 14 residues. V was clipped by 3 bases and J by 4 bases; unmatched bases: 9.

This clonotype came up a few times. The J gene is TRBJ2-1, the V gene TRBV6-2 or TRBV6-3; 14 nucleotides match TRBD2. CDR1 and CDR2 (germline): MNHEY, SVGEGT. The CDR3 is 15 amino acids. V shed 6 bases and J 8 bases; nucleotides not matched to a gene: 6. CDR3 amino acids: CASSSGTSGSDEQFF. As DNA, the CDR3 is TGTGCCAGCAGCTCCGGGACTAGCGGGAGTGATGAGCAGTTCTTC.

The sample holds a few counts of this clonotype. V is TRBV10-3 and J is TRBJ1-4; no definite D call. Germline lookup yields CDR1 ENHRY and CDR2 SYGVKD. The length of the CDR3 is 15 residues. The germline V and J ends were trimmed by 3 bases and 8 bases, with 16 bases remaining between them. The CDR3 spells CAISETRQWVEKLFF. DNA for the CDR3: TGTGCCATCAGTGAAACGCGACAATGGGTGGAAAAACTGTTTTTT.

J is TRBJ2-2 and V is TRBV5-1; no definite D call. The CDR3 consists of 12 residues. The germline CDR1 and CDR2 sequences are SGHRS and YFSETQ. The V end was cut by 7 bases, the J end by 3 bases, with 7 bases between. The CDR3 nucleotides are TGCGCCAGCGGAAAGTACACCGGGGAGCTGTTTTTT. Amino acids: CASGKYTGELFF. The whole variable domain, filled in from reference TRBV5-1 and TRBJ2-2, reads KAGVTQTPRYLIKTRGQQVTLSCSPISGHRSVSWYQQTPGQGLQFLFEYFSETQRNKGNFPGRFSGRQFSNSRSEMNVSTLELGDSALYLCASGKYTGELFFGEGSRLTVL.

This clonotype showed up just a few times. Written as DNA, the CDR3 is TGTGCCAGCATCGGTCGGACAGGGGGCTTGTACGAGCAGTACTTC. Translating it yields CASIGRTGGLYEQYF. J is TRBJ2-7 and V is TRBV6-5; 11 bases map to TRBD1. With V trimmed by 7 bases and J by 4 bases, 9 bases remained unmatched. The CDR3 loop spans 15 amino acids. Germline-derived CDR1 and CDR2 are MNHEY and SVGAGI.

The sample holds a few counts of this clonotype. The CDR3 DNA follows: TGCAGTGCCCCTCGGTGGGAGACCTACGAGCAGTACTTC. Translation: CSAPRWETYEQYF. This chain connects TRBV20-1 to TRBJ2-7; D possibly corresponds to TRBD2 (5 bases). The V and J ends lost 6 bases and 2 bases respectively, with 14 bases between them. The CDR3 totals 13 residues. Germline lookup yields CDR1 DFQATT and CDR2 SNEGSKA (reference sequence).

In its sample, this clonotype was seen a few times. The chain uses TRBV14 and TRBJ2-1; D gene ambiguous. There are 15 residues in the CDR3. V shed 4 bases and J shed 12 bases, with 22 bases lying between them. Germline lookup yields CDR1 SGHDN and CDR2 FVKESK. CDR3 in DNA: TGTGCCAGCAGCCCCGACTCACTGGTAATTTCCGGGCAGTTCTTC. The encoded protein is CASSPDSLVISGQFF.

The chain uses TRBV5-1 and TRBJ2-1, with 7 bases that match TRBD2. The germline gives CDR1 SGHRS, CDR2 YFSETQ. The J segment lost 2 bases and the V segment lost 4 bases, leaving 6 bases of the junction unmatched. The CDR3 sequence is 15 residues long. Here the CDR3 DNA reads TGCGCCAGCAGCGCCGGGGCGGGGGCCTACAATGAGCAGTTCTTC. This codes for CASSAGAGAYNEQFF.

The chain links TRBV20-1 to TRBJ1-2; unclear D gene. The CDR3 consists of 13 residues. Germline lookup yields CDR1 DFQATT and CDR2 SNEGSKA (reference sequence). V lost 3 bases, J lost 4 bases, and 12 bases lay in between. CDR3 in amino acids: CSASEGAGYGYTF. DNA for the CDR3: TGCAGTGCTAGCGAGGGCGCTGGCTATGGCTACACCTTC.

This clonotype was counted between two and nine times. This CDR3 reads CAWGTGIPGYTF. As DNA, the CDR3 is TGTGCCTGGGGAACAGGGATCCCAGGCTACACCTTC. V usage is TRBV30 and J usage is TRBJ1-2; maybe TRBD1 (6 bases). CDR3 size: 12 residues. The V end was cut by 5 bases, the J end by 8 bases, with 15 bases between. The germline gives CDR1 GTSNPN, CDR2 SVGIG (reference sequence).

This clonotype was counted a few times. This rearrangement joins TRBV29-1 to TRBJ2-7; 8 bases match TRBD1. Germline V gene data show CDR1 as SQVTM and CDR2 as ANQGSEA. The CDR3 totals 11 residues. Unmatched junction bases numbered 1, after V lost 6 bases and J lost 3 bases. This CDR3 is CSVGTGYEQYF. CDR3 in DNA: TGCAGCGTCGGGACAGGCTACGAGCAGTACTTC.

This clonotype was seen a few times. The rearrangement links TRBV4-2 to TRBJ2-2; D is undetermined. This CDR3 has 15 residues. Germline-derived CDR1 and CDR2 are LGHNA and YNFKEQ. The V end was cut by 1 base, the J end by 0 bases, with 6 bases between. CDR3 region: CASSQVSANTGELFF. For the CDR3, the DNA is TGTGCCAGCAGCCAAGTGAGCGCGAACACCGGGGAGCTGTTTTTT.

The CDR3 sequence is CASSPQGSSNTGELFF. The CDR3 DNA reads as TGTGCCAGCTCACCACAGGGATCTTCGAACACCGGGGAGCTGTTTTTT. This rearrangement joins TRBV18 to TRBJ2-2, with D unresolved. Trimming stripped 1 base from V and 0 bases from J, with 9 bases between. The CDR3 spans 16 residues. The germline V gene encodes CDR1 KGHSH and CDR2 LQKENI.

This sequence joins TRBV5-1 and TRBJ2-3, with 7 bases aligning to TRBD1. CDR3 length: 14 amino acids. Germline CDR1 reads SGHRS; CDR2 reads YFSETQ. The V gene end was trimmed by 3 bases and the J gene end by 2 bases; junction bases not matched to a gene: 3. The CDR3 nucleotides read TGCGCCAGCAGCTCGGGACAGCACACAGATACGCAGTATTTT. This encodes CASSSGQHTDTQYF.

CDR3 bases: TGCGCCAGCAGCGGGACAGTGATAGATACGCAGTATTTT. Translated: CASSGTVIDTQYF. The chain uses TRBV5-1 and TRBJ2-3; 7 nucleotides match TRBD1. CDR1 SGHRS and CDR2 YFSETQ come from the germline V gene. The length of the CDR3 is 13 residues. The V gene end was trimmed by 4 bases and the J gene end by 5 bases; junction bases not matched to a gene: 4.

This clonotype was seen a handful of times. The genes are TRBV24-1 and TRBJ1-4, with D unresolved. The CDR3 runs to 13 residues. V lost 7 bases and J lost 3, with 8 bases in between. Per the germline V gene, CDR1 is KGHDR and CDR2 is SFDVKD. The DNA of the CDR3 is TGTGCCACCAGCCCCGGACCTAATGAAAAACTGTTTTTT. Translating gives CATSPGPNEKLFF.

The V call is TRBV6-5, the J call TRBJ1-2, with D uncertain. V gave up 2 bases and J gave up 2 bases, with 9 bases separating them. The CDR3 extends over 14 amino acids. The germline CDR1 and CDR2 sequences are MNHEY and SVGAGI. The CDR3 nucleotides are TGTGCCAGCAGTTACCGCGGGCGGAACTATGGCTACACCTTC. Translated: CASSYRGRNYGYTF.

The CDR3 DNA reads TGTGCCAGCAGCTCGGGACAGGGGACTGATGGCTACACCTTC. Residues: CASSSGQGTDGYTF. The chain carries TRBV7-8 and TRBJ1-2; 10 positions agree with TRBD1. The V and J ends lost 4 bases and 6 bases, in that order; junction bases with no gene match: 5. The CDR3 has 14 amino acids. CDR1 is SGHVS, CDR2 FQNEAQ, per germline.